Following are 17 T cell receptor beta chains from one sample sequenced in a study of T cells in women clearing cervical HPV infection (dated by TCRdb to 2016 to 2019). Libraries were made using the immunoSEQ multiplex PCR assay. This immuneACCESS table, as held by TCRdb, lists in-frame sequences with V and J called but not all clones. Of the missing ones, under half trace to an unresolved V gene in checked studies; the others have no known cause. The sample's table lists a count of fewer than 25,000 clones. Together, the top ten hold 4% to 6% of the sample. Sequences were obtained from blood buffy coat. The receptors were gathered from a woman aged 18 to 69 with a cervical HPV16 infection that either progressed to CIN3+ or cleared (not recorded which).

For this clone: The CDR3 goes on 3 residues after the read ends, and that part is filled in from the germline J gene. The chain carries TRBV14 and TRBJ2-2; D not certain. The CDR3 consists of 15 residues. Germline assignment: CDR1 SGHDN and CDR2 FVKESK. Trimming removed 1 base at V and 3 bases at J, with 9 bases between. This CDR3 reads CASSQVGRYTGELFF. The CDR3 DNA, read in part, is TGTGCCAGCAGCCAAGTGGGCCGCTACACCGGGGAG.

As to this clone: Relative to the germline gene, one junction end is altered; a read error may explain this. The read ends 3 residues before the CDR3 terminus; that terminus is restored from the germline J gene. Other DNA sequences from this sample encode an identical CDR3 as well. This chain uses TRBV7-3 with TRBJ1-3; possible D gene TRBD1, 5 bases. The CDR3 has 15 residues. The V gene's germline CDR1 is SGHTA and CDR2 FQGTGA. Incomplete CDR3 DNA: TGTGCCAGCAGCTTAACGCGGGGCTCTGGAAACACA. Protein: CASSLTRGSGNT. From start to end, the CDR3 is CASSLTRGSGNTIYF.

About this clone: The read falls 3 residues short of the CDR3 end, and the missing part is taken from the germline J gene. The chain combines TRBV9 with TRBJ2-1, with unresolved D. V lost 0 bases to trimming and J lost 5 bases, with 12 bases between them. The germline CDR1 and CDR2 sequences are SGDLS and YYNGEE. The length of the CDR3 is 15 residues. The sequenced part of the CDR3 DNA is TGTGCCAGCAGCGTAGGGTACCTTAACAACAATGAG. Translation: CASSVGYLNNNE. The CDR3, in full, reads CASSVGYLNNNEQFF.

On this clone itself: The read terminates 3 residues ahead of where the CDR3 ends, so the germline J gene completes it. The V gene is TRBV19, the J gene TRBJ2-7, with a tentative D call TRBD1 (6 bases). Trimming took off 6 bases at V and 2 bases at J, with 20 bases between the two ends. The germline V gene encodes CDR1 LNHDA and CDR2 SQIVND (reference sequence). The length of the CDR3 is 16 residues. CDR3 DNA, as far as it was read: TGTGCCAGTAGCTCTAGTCGGGACACATTACCCTACGAG. Translation: CASSSSRDTLPYE. The whole CDR3 is CASSSSRDTLPYEQYF.

Considering frequency, this clone is large. The missing CDR3 end, 3 residues past where the read stops, is filled in from the germline J gene. The V gene is TRBV23-1, the J gene TRBJ2-5; 7 nucleotides match TRBD1. TRBV23-1 is labeled an ORF, and its function is uncertain. There are 16 residues in the CDR3. The J segment lost 5 bases and the V segment lost 0 bases, leaving 9 bases of the junction unmatched. The CDR3 loop reads CASSQSGPRQGETQYF. The part of the CDR3 DNA that was read is TGCGCCAGCAGTCAATCTGGTCCGAGACAGGGTGAGACC.

In the case of this clone: With the read ending 3 residues before the CDR3 end, the germline J gene is used to fill in that end. This chain joins TRBV20-1 and TRBJ1-6; tentative D call: TRBD1 (5 bases). Germline V CDR1 and CDR2: DFQATT, SNEGSKA (reference sequence). The V end lost 5 bases, the J end lost 1 base, and 18 bases lay between the germline ends. The CDR3 is made up of 17 amino acids. The CDR3 DNA, read in part, is TGCAGTGCTCCTCGACCACAGACAGTATCCTATAATTCACCC. This translates into CSAPRPQTVSYNSP. The whole CDR3 is CSAPRPQTVSYNSPLHF.

A remark on this clone: The read gets to within 3 residues of the CDR3 end, and the germline J gene fills in the rest. This sequence joins TRBV11-3 and TRBJ1-1; a weak D match, TRBD1 (5 bases). Germline lookup yields CDR1 SGHNT and CDR2 YENEEA. This CDR3 contains 13 residues. This CDR3 is CASSPNRQLVAFF. The sequenced part of the CDR3 DNA is TGTGCCAGCAGCCCTAACAGACAGCTGGTA.

Details on this clone: The CDR3 extends 3 residues past the end of the read, so its final part is completed from the germline J gene. This chain connects TRBV20-1 to TRBJ2-7; 12 bases fit TRBD1. The CDR3 has 15 amino acids. Germline V lookup: CDR1 DFQATT, CDR2 SNEGSKA (reference sequence). Losses at the gene ends were 4 bases for V and 4 bases for J; bases not matched to a gene: 8. CDR3 DNA (partial): TGCAGTGCTATACCGGGACAGGGGGCTGGTTACGAG. Its protein product is CSAIPGQGAGYE. The CDR3, in full, reads CSAIPGQGAGYEQYF.

In regard to this clone: The read ends 3 residues shy of where the CDR3 ends; the end is completed using the germline J gene. V gene TRBV19 combines with J gene TRBJ2-2; D is unclear. Germline V gene data show CDR1 as LNHDA and CDR2 as SQIVND (reference sequence). The CDR3 runs 15 residues. This CDR3 reads CASSQSLGRTEKLFF. The covered CDR3 bases are TGTGCCAGTAGTCAAAGTTTGGGCAGAACGGAAAAG.

As for this clone: The read halts 3 residues ahead of the CDR3 end, with the missing end drawn from the germline J gene. The J gene is TRBJ1-2, the V gene TRBV2; the match to TRBD1 covers 8 bases. The CDR3 has 17 residues. CDR1 is SNHLY, CDR2 FYNNEI, per germline. V trimming: 2 bases; J trimming: 2 bases; junction bases outside the gene matches: 10. The sequenced part of the CDR3 DNA is TGTGCCAGCAGTGAACCTAAGCCGGGACAGGTGAACTATGGC. As protein: CASSEPKPGQVNYG. The CDR3 in its entirety is CASSEPKPGQVNYGYTF.

Notes on this clone: The CDR3 goes on 3 residues after the read ends, and that part is filled in from the germline J gene. The chain joins TRBV19 to TRBJ1-2, with 7 bases matching TRBD1. The CDR3 is 14 residues long. V lost 4 bases, J lost 5 bases, and 7 bases stayed unmatched. Germline assignment: CDR1 LNHDA and CDR2 SQIVND (reference sequence). The part of the CDR3 DNA that was read is TGTGCCAGTAGTACATCCCGGGACAGTTATGGC. This sequence encodes CASSTSRDSYG. The CDR3, in full, reads CASSTSRDSYGYTF.

On this clone: The read ends 3 residues early relative to the CDR3; the germline J gene fills the gap. The chain carries TRBV29-1 and TRBJ2-1; D not resolved. Trimming removed 6 bases at V and 5 bases at J, with 14 bases between. In germline, CDR1 is SQVTM, CDR2 ANQGSEA. This CDR3 contains 13 residues. Here the CDR3 reads CSVRANRDNEQFF. The sequenced CDR3 bases are TGCAGCGTAAGGGCTAACCGAGACAATGAG.

Details on this clone: The read terminates 3 residues before the CDR3 end, so the remaining end is supplied by the germline J gene. The rearrangement joins TRBV7-3 to TRBJ2-1; 8 nucleotides line up with TRBD2. The V gene's germline CDR1 is SGHTA and CDR2 FQGTGA. CDR3 size: 14 residues. V was pared by 4 bases and J by 7 bases, with 6 bases of the junction left unmatched. Partial CDR3 DNA: TGTGCCAGCAGCTCGGGACTAGGATTAAATGAG. It codes for CASSSGLGLNE. The full CDR3 protein is CASSSGLGLNEQFF.

In regard to this clone: The CDR3 is cut off 3 residues early in the read; its end comes from the germline J gene. The chain recombines TRBV2 with TRBJ1-5; the D gene is possibly TRBD1 (6 bases). From germline, CDR1 is SNHLY and CDR2 FYNNEI. The CDR3 extends over 17 amino acids. The ends were cut back, 2 bases at V and 1 base at J, with 15 bases in the middle. The part of the CDR3 DNA that was read is TGTGCCAGCAGTGAATCCGGGACAAGAAGAAGCAATCAGCCC. It is translated as CASSESGTRRSNQP. In full, the CDR3 reads CASSESGTRRSNQPQHF.

Of note for this clone: The read gets to within 3 residues of the CDR3 end, and the germline J gene fills in the rest. The rearrangement joins TRBV20-1 to TRBJ2-3, with D maybe TRBD2 (5 bases). CDR1 is DFQATT and CDR2 is SNEGSKA in the germline V gene (reference sequence). V lost 6 bases to trimming and J lost 2 bases, with 15 bases between them. CDR3 length: 14 residues. This CDR3 is CSAIGRGPTDTQYF. The DNA read from the CDR3 is TGCAGTGCCATAGGACGGGGTCCCACAGATACG.

Note on this clone: The read falls 3 residues short of the CDR3 end, and the missing part is taken from the germline J gene. The gene calls are TRBV19 and TRBJ1-5; the D is unclear. This CDR3 region has 15 residues. The germline V and J ends were trimmed by 8 bases and 0 bases, with 14 bases remaining between them. Germline V gives CDR1 LNHDA, CDR2 SQIVND (reference sequence). The CDR3: CASAQTHLSNQPQHF. The DNA read from the CDR3 is TGTGCCAGTGCTCAGACACACCTTAGCAATCAGCCC.

Comment on this clone: The read falls 3 residues short of the CDR3 end, and the missing part is taken from the germline J gene. This chain uses TRBV19 with TRBJ2-3; possible D gene TRBD1, 5 bases. CDR1 is LNHDA, CDR2 SQIVND, per germline (reference sequence). The CDR3 is 14 amino acids. V shed 2 bases and J shed 5 bases, with 11 bases lying between them. The DNA read from the CDR3 is TGTGCCAGTAGTATAAACAGGCAAGGAGATACG. Its protein is CASSINRQGDT. In full, the CDR3 reads CASSINRQGDTQYF.